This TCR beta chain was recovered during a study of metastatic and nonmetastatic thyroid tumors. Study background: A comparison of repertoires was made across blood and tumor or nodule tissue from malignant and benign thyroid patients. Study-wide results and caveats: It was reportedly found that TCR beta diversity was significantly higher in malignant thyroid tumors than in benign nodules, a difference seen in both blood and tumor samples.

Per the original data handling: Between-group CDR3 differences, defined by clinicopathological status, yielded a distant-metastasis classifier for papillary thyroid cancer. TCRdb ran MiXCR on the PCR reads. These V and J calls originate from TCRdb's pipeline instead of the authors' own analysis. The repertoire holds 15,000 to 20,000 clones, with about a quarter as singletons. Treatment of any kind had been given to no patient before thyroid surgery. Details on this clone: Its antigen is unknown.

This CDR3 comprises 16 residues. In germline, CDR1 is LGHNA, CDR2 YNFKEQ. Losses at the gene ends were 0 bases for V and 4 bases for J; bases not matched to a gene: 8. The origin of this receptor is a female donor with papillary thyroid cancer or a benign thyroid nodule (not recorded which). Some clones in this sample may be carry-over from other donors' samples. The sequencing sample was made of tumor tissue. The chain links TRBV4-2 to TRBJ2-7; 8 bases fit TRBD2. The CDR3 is CASSQEESGRMYEQYF. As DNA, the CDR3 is TGTGCCAGCAGCCAAGAGGAAAGCGGGAGAATGTACGAGCAGTACTTC.